One and the same sample provided the 20 T cell receptor beta chains below, sequenced in a study of T-cell reconstitution after alpha-beta-depleted transplantation in children. TCRbeta library construction was performed incorporating unique molecular identifiers. One entry per CDR3 protein results from TCRdb running MiXCR on the PCR reads. The sample lists fewer than 550,000 distinct CDR3 sequences; more than 9.5% were seen once. This specimen was PBMCs, mostly from graft donor cells, taken 180 days after TCRalphabeta/CD19-depleted stem cell transplant. The receptors here all came from a female patient between 2 and 15 years old who had a stem cell transplant for aplastic anemia, so the T cells may come from the graft donor.

The chain has TRBV25-1 and TRBJ1-6; a possible D gene is TRBD1 (5 bases). This CDR3 has 14 residues. V was pared by 4 bases and J by 6 bases, with 10 bases between. In germline, CDR1 is MGHDK, CDR2 SYGVNS. The CDR3 DNA follows: TGTGCCAGCAGTGGCCAGGGCGGTAATTCACCCCTCCACTTT. Translation gives CASSGQGGNSPLHF.

This clonotype appeared many times. J is TRBJ1-2 and V is TRBV9; D gene ambiguous. With 0 bases removed from V and 4 bases from J, the gap between germline ends came to 10 bases. The CDR3 sequence is 14 residues long. Germline lookup yields CDR1 SGDLS and CDR2 YYNGEE. This chain's CDR3 is CASSVGNSGYGYTF. In nucleotides, the CDR3 is TGTGCCAGCAGCGTAGGAAACAGCGGCTATGGCTACACCTTC.

This clonotype was detected only a few times. The rearrangement uses TRBV7-2 and TRBJ2-3; no clear D gene. V was cut by 1 base and J by 6 bases, with 11 bases left in between. The CDR3 extends over 14 amino acids. Germline CDR1 is SGHTA and CDR2 is FQGNSA. The CDR3 here is CASSLVLAGDTQYF. The DNA of the CDR3 is TGTGCCAGCAGCTTAGTACTGGCCGGGGATACGCAGTATTTT.

This sequence joins TRBV6-2 or TRBV6-3 and TRBJ1-5; D may be TRBD1 (5 bases). Germline V gives CDR1 MNHEY, CDR2 SVGEGT. V was clipped by 7 bases and J by 2 bases, with 18 bases between them. This CDR3 spans 16 amino acids. CDR3 in DNA: TGTGCCAGCACCATTACACCGGGGCGGCGCAATCAGCCCCAGCATTTT. Protein sequence: CASTITPGRRNQPQHF.

The chain has TRBV5-1 and TRBJ1-6; D uncertain. Germline V CDR1 and CDR2: SGHRS, YFSETQ. Trimming left V 3 bases short and J 9 bases short, with 10 bases between. This CDR3 comprises 13 residues. In nucleotides, the CDR3 is TGCGCCAGCAGCTATGATCCTGGTTCACCCCTCCACTTT. It is translated as CASSYDPGSPLHF.

Only a few counts were recorded for this clonotype. The V and J genes are TRBV18 and TRBJ2-4, with TRBD2 as a possible D gene (5 bases). This CDR3 comprises 14 residues. Germline CDR1 is KGHSH and CDR2 is LQKENI. The germline V and J ends were trimmed by 1 base and 8 bases, with 12 bases remaining between them. CDR3 sequence: CASSPRSRDDIQYF. CDR3 DNA: TGTGCCAGCTCACCACGGTCTCGGGATGACATTCAGTACTTC.

In this sample, this clonotype turned up a few times. The genes are TRBV2 and TRBJ2-7, with 9 bases matching TRBD2. This CDR3 is 20 amino acids long. CDR1 and CDR2 (germline): SNHLY, FYNNEI. J gave up 4 bases and V 0 bases, and 19 bases lay outside the gene matches. CDR3 DNA: TGTGCCAGCAGTGAAGCTCACCCGGGACTAGCTGCGAACCCGGGTTACGAGCAGTACGTC. It translates to CASSEAHPGLAANPGYEQYV.

This clonotype was found a few times. This sequence joins TRBV20-1 and TRBJ2-3, with D perhaps TRBD1 (5 bases). With 5 bases removed from V and 0 bases from J, the gap between germline ends came to 18 bases. Germline V gene data show CDR1 as DFQATT and CDR2 as SNEGSKA (reference sequence). This CDR3 region has 16 residues. As DNA, the CDR3 is TGCAGTGCTGTAGGGGCCACGACGGCTAGCACAGATACGCAGTATTTT. Residues: CSAVGATTASTDTQYF.

V gene TRBV4-3 combines with J gene TRBJ2-1; 8 nucleotides agree with TRBD2. The J segment lost 3 bases and the V segment lost 0 bases, leaving 10 bases of the junction unmatched. Germline lookup yields CDR1 LGHNA and CDR2 YSLEER. The CDR3 has 18 amino acids. The CDR3, as DNA: TGCGCCAGCAGCCAAGATAAGAGCACTAGCGGAGTCTACAATGAGCAGTTCTTC. Encoded protein: CASSQDKSTSGVYNEQFF.

This clonotype was seen more than once but under ten times. The rearrangement joins TRBV29-1 to TRBJ2-6; no clear D. Trimming removed 4 bases from V and 0 bases from J, with 13 bases in between. The germline V gene has CDR1 SQVTM and CDR2 ANQGSEA. This CDR3 has 16 residues. Written as DNA, the CDR3 is TGCAGCGTTGTTTCCCTTCCAAGCTCTGGGGCCAACGTCCTGACTTTC. Amino acids: CSVVSLPSSGANVLTF.

The genes are TRBV28 and TRBJ2-7, with 9 bases that match TRBD1. The V and J ends lost 6 bases and 4 bases, in that order; junction bases with no gene match: 16. The CDR3 is 17 residues long. The germline gives CDR1 MDHEN, CDR2 SYDVKM. CDR3 region: CASRPDRGLGPSYEQYF. CDR3 DNA: TGTGCCAGCAGGCCGGACAGGGGACTCGGGCCCTCATACGAGCAGTACTTC.

The chain is built from TRBV18 and TRBJ1-2; no firm D call. The CDR3 runs 13 residues. Trimming shortened V by 6 bases and J by 1 base, and 9 bases separated the two germline ends. Per germline, CDR1 KGHSH and CDR2 LQKENI. CDR3 DNA sequence: TGTGCCAGCTCCCCCTACCTTAACTATGGCTACACCTTC. It yields the protein CASSPYLNYGYTF.

V gene TRBV14 combines with J gene TRBJ1-1; the match to TRBD1 covers 7 bases. V lost 4 bases to trimming and J lost 4 bases; unmatched junction nucleotides: 6. Germline CDR1 is SGHDN and CDR2 is FVKESK. The CDR3 covers 14 residues. DNA for the CDR3: TGTGCCAGCAGCCGCCGGGACAGAGGCACTGAAGCTTTCTTT. Amino acids: CASSRRDRGTEAFF.

This clonotype was seen a few times. The rearrangement uses TRBV28 and TRBJ2-2; 10 nucleotides line up with TRBD2. Per the germline V gene, CDR1 is MDHEN and CDR2 is SYDVKM. V shed 3 bases and J 1 base; nucleotides not matched to a gene: 5. This CDR3 has 17 amino acids. CDR3 DNA: TGTGCCAGCAGTTTCTGGGGACTAGCGAGGAACACCGGGGAGCTGTTTTTT. Amino acids: CASSFWGLARNTGELFF. The variable domain in full, with the rest retrieved from reference TRBV28 and TRBJ2-2, is DVKVTQSSRYLVKRTGEKVFLECVQDMDHENMFWYRQDPGLGLRLIYFSYDVKMKEKGDIPEGYSVSREKKERFSLILESASTNQTSMYLCASSFWGLARNTGELFFGEGSRLTVL.

Remarks on this clonotype: This may stem from a read error, because a much larger clone lies one nucleotide away. V gene TRBV28 combines with J gene TRBJ1-2, with 7 nucleotides matching TRBD1. The ends lost 7 bases at V and 4 bases at J; junction bases unmatched: 9. Looked up from germline, CDR1 is MDHEN and CDR2 is SYDVKM. The CDR3 is 14 amino acids. The CDR3 DNA reads TGTGCCAGCATTTTCCAGGGGGACCGCTATGGCTACACCTTC. This sequence encodes CASIFQGDRYGYTF.

V and J are TRBV5-6 and TRBJ2-4, with 14 bases identical to TRBD2. The CDR3 is 15 amino acids. With 6 bases clipped from V and 8 bases from J, the junction kept 7 bases outside the gene matches. The germline V gene encodes CDR1 SGHDT and CDR2 YYEEEE. The CDR3 here is CASTRGLAGAYIQYF. As DNA, the CDR3 is TGTGCCAGCACCAGGGGACTAGCGGGAGCTTACATTCAGTACTTC.

The chain employs TRBV12-3 or TRBV12-4 and TRBJ1-5; no clear D gene. The ends were cut back, 6 bases at V and 9 bases at J, with 12 bases in the middle. There are 12 residues in the CDR3. The CDR3 region has the DNA TGTGCCAGCAGCCATACAGAGCCGCCCCAGCATTTT. Its protein product is CASSHTEPPQHF.

Of note for this clonotype: Mismatch with germline at one junction end may stem from a read error. The rearrangement joins TRBV20-1 to TRBJ1-1; 7 bases align to TRBD1. CDR1 and CDR2 from the germline V gene are DFQATT and SNEGSKA (reference sequence). The CDR3 runs 17 residues. The CDR3 sequence is CCASPGGRGYWDTEAFF. The CDR3 DNA follows: TGCTGTGCGAGCCCTGGGGGCAGGGGGTATTGGGACACTGAAGCTTTCTTT.

This clonotype turned up a few times. This rearrangement joins TRBV6-5 to TRBJ1-6, with D possibly TRBD1 on 6 matching bases. The CDR3 has 12 amino acids. CDR1 and CDR2 (germline): MNHEY, SVGAGI. V was cut by 7 bases and J by 14 bases, with 15 bases left in between. CDR3 loop: CASKKGGMTLHF. The CDR3 DNA sequence: TGTGCCAGCAAGAAAGGGGGTATGACCCTCCACTTT.

This clonotype was seen at least ten times. CDR3 region: CASSLARGRTDTQYF. The DNA for the CDR3 is TGTGCCAGCAGCTTAGCCAGGGGGCGAACAGATACGCAGTATTTT. This chain connects TRBV11-2 to TRBJ2-3; 8 bases match TRBD1. Per the germline V gene, CDR1 is SGHAT and CDR2 is FQNNGV. V dropped 1 base and J dropped 3; count of bases not matched to a gene: 3. The CDR3 loop spans 15 amino acids.